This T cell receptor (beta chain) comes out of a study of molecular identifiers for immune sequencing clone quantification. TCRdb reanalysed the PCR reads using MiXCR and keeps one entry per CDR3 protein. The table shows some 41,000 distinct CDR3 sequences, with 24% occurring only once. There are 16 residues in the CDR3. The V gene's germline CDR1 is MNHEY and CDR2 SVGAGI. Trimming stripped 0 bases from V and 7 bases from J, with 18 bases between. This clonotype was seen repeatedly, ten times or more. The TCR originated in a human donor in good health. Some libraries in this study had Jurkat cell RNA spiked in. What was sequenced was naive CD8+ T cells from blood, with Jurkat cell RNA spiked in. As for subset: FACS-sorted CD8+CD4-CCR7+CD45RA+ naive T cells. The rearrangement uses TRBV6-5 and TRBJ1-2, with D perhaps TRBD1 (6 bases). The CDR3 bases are TGTGCCAGCAGTTACTCCGCCGGGGGCGTTTTGTCTGGCTACACCTTC. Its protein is CASSYSAGGVLSGYTF.